This T cell receptor beta chain stems from a study of blood T cell repertoires in COVID-19 (dated by TCRdb to 2019 to 2021). General notes on the study: Samples covering the acute and convalescent phases of COVID-19 were provided by collaborators in the United States, Italy and Spain. Nearly every sample came with metadata listing a de-identified subject ID, COVID-19 status, age in years and sex. The samples were drawn from two sources: the first 160 participants of the ongoing ImmuneRACE study, and 1,200 or so subjects contributed by 6 global collaborators. The repertoires were released in a freely available public database meant as a resource for research on the immune response to SARS-CoV-2. Where HLA class I and class II types were available, the types were taken from metadata supplied by the sample provider, not from assay-based typing. Deeply sampled blood TCRbeta repertoires from subjects exposed to, actively infected with, or recovered from COVID-19 were included in the dataset. The prospective study material was composed of cDNA or gDNA derived from T cells, B-cell-depleted T cells, or PBMCs.

For CDR1 and CDR2, the germline V gene (reference sequence) lists LNHDA and SQIVND. There are 13 amino acids in the CDR3, from cysteine to phenylalanine inclusive. The entry retains the CDR3 DNA only, 39 bases that are in frame from base 1. V is trimmed back by 10 bases and J by 6 bases, and the junction contains 12 bases that no gene match accounts for. For this clone: Its antigen is currently not known. No qualities accompany the bases; no much larger clone lies one base away.

TCRbeta CDR3 regions were amplified from genomic DNA using the immunoSEQ Assay, a bias-controlled multiplex PCR. In the original analysis: Nucleated cell counts per sample were estimated from amplification of reference gene primers within the assay. To quantify the absolute abundance of each unique TCRbeta CDR3 rearrangement, sequence reads were collapsed and filtered. For each sample, productive Simpson clonality was calculated as the square root of Simpson's diversity index over productive rearrangements. TCRdb mirrors the immuneACCESS table, restricted to in-frame sequences. Some clones are absent from its copies; in checked studies, under half trace to an unresolved V gene, and the reason for the others is unknown. D and trimming come from the DNA, and the V and J calls and clone size come from that table. In all, the sample holds about 170,000 clones, and less than 85% of those were seen once. The leading ten clones occupy more than 6% of the sample.

One collaborating source in Seattle enrolled patients during active infection and followed them longitudinally through the course of disease. The collaborating institutions used their own protocols to collect whole blood in K2EDTA tubes. Collaborator samples were shipped for TCRbeta analysis as frozen whole blood, isolated PBMCs, or DNA extracted from either sample type. Study-level results and caveats: The amount of clinical and demographic metadata varied by source and participant and was provided uncurated.

The sequenced material came from peripheral blood. The sequence joins TRBV19 to TRBJ2-7, and TRBD2 matches 7 of the central bases. The sequence was obtained from a woman in her thirties or forties with COVID-19, enrolled during active disease. In nucleotide form, the sequence is TGTGCCACCGCGCGGGACTACTACTCCGAGCAGTACTTC. The encoded protein is CATARDYYSEQYF.